The source of this TCR beta chain is a study of CD8+ T cells in alopecia areata. Study-wide context: Tofacitinib was taken orally by treated patients, and the dose was 5 to 10 mg twice daily.

TCR sequencing used cDNA made by reverse transcription of extracted RNA. The protocol was immunoSEQ multiplex PCR, while the TCRdb copy is restricted to in-frame clones and leaves out a portion. This table has about 180,000 clones, 50% to 60% appearing once. This clone was observed at least ten times. The CDR3 spans 14 residues. The V end was cut by 1 base, the J end by 6 bases, with 9 bases between. Germline CDR1 and CDR2: SGHAT and FQDESV (reference sequence). Specimen: CD4+ T cells sorted from blood, collected at week 0. The chain employs TRBV11-1 and TRBJ2-2; no reliable D call. The receptor was derived from a human donor with alopecia areata. CDR3 in amino acids: CASSLGDGAGELFF. In DNA, the CDR3 is TGTGCCAGCAGCTTAGGCGATGGGGCCGGGGAGCTGTTTTTT.